The clone carrying this TCR beta chain showed up just once. Its antigen is unidentified. This sample is part of a study of tissue T cells after allogeneic stem cell transplantation. Study-level information: Of the grafts for graft-versus-host disease patients, four were unmodified and three CD34-selected.

Data came from immunoSEQ multiplex PCR; TCRdb stores just in-frame clones and leaves some out. This table holds 950 to 1,500 clones, less than 85% found once. Whole-study findings and limits: Anatomically similar tissues had similar TCR repertoires within each patient.

The CDR3 totals 15 residues. Trimming cost V 5 bases and J 0 bases, with 8 bases left between them. CDR1 and CDR2 (germline): MNHEY, SVGAGI. Steroid-refractory graft-versus-host disease after allogeneic hematopoietic cell transplant qualified adults for prospective research-autopsy enrollment. This TCR derives from a male patient over 55 with steroid-refractory graft-versus-host disease after an allogeneic stem cell transplant. The graft donor may have given rise to some T cells. The chain has TRBV6-5 and TRBJ1-6; D unclear. The sequencing here drew on skin, taken at autopsy. The CDR3 nucleotides read TGTGCCAGCAGTCCCTGGAGCTCCTATAATTCACCCCTCCACTTT. Amino acid sequence: CASSPWSSYNSPLHF.